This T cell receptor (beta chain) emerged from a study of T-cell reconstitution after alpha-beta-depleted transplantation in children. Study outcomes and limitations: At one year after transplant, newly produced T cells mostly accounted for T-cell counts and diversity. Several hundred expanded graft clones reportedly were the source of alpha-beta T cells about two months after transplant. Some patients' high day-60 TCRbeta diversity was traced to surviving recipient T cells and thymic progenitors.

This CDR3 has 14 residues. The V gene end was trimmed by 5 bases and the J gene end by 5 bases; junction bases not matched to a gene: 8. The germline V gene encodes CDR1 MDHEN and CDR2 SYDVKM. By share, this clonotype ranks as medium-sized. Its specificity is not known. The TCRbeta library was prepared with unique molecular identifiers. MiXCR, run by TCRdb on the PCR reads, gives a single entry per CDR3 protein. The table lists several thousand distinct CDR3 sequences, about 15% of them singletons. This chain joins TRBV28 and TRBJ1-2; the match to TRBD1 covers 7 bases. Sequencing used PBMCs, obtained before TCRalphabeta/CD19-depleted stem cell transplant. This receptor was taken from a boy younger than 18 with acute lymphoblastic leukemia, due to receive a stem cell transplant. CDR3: CASSGQGGTYGYTF. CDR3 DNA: TGTGCCAGCAGTGGTCAGGGGGGGACTTATGGCTACACCTTC.